A selection of T cell receptor beta chains follows, all from one sample in a study of naive and memory T cell subsets. TCRdb fed the UMI-ligation and nested PCR reads into MiXCR, producing one record per CDR3 protein. The sample shows about 150,000 distinct CDR3 sequences, about 18% of them seen only once. Input material: naive CD4+ T cells from blood. The receptors come from a human donor in good health. Each CDR3 is given with its conserved first and last residue. D genes are given only for firm matches. Where a row states a size, it is once, few, many or the class of an expanded clone; other rows omit it.

j_call	d_call	v_call	clone_size	cdr3_nt	cdr3_aa
TRBJ2-1	TRBD2	TRBV5-1	-	TGCGCCAGCAGCTCGCCTGGGGGGGGGTTCGTTGGGAAAAGCTCCTACAATGAGCAGTTCTTC	CASSSPGGGFVGKSSYNEQFF
TRBJ1-5	TRBD1	TRBV7-9	-	TGTGCCAGCAGCCCGGGACAGTTCCCGTGGCCCCAGCATTTT	CASSPGQFPWPQHF
TRBJ2-5	-	TRBV19	few	TGTGCCAGTTCTAAGGGGGGGGGGTCGCAAGAGACCCAGTACTTC	CASSKGGGSQETQYF
TRBJ2-7	TRBD2	TRBV20-1	few	TGCAGTGCTAGCCCTCGTGGCGGGGGCTCCTACGAGCAGTACTTC	CSASPRGGGSYEQYF
TRBJ2-1	-	TRBV10-3	few	TGTGCCATCGGCGGGCACGTCAACAATGAGCAGTTCTTC	CAIGGHVNNEQFF
TRBJ1-2	-	TRBV6-1	-	TGTGCCAGCAGTACGGACCTCCGGCGTGGCTACACCTTC	CASSTDLRRGYTF
TRBJ1-1	-	TRBV6-1	few	TGTGCCACCAACAGGGATTCATACACTGAAGCTTTCTTT	CATNRDSYTEAFF
TRBJ1-4	-	TRBV5-1	few	TGCGCCAGCAGCTTCTCACAGGGAGATGAAAAACTGTTTTTT	CASSFSQGDEKLFF
TRBJ2-7	-	TRBV6-2/TRBV6-3	few	TGTGCCAGCGGTGACAGATCCTACGAGCAGTACTTC	CASGDRSYEQYF
TRBJ2-7	TRBD2	TRBV7-6	few	TGTGCCAGCAGCTTAGCAGCGGGGCCGGTCTACGAGCAGTACTTC	CASSLAAGPVYEQYF
TRBJ1-3	TRBD1	TRBV7-9	-	TGTGCCAGCAGCTGGGGACAGCTCCCAGGAAACACCATATATTTT	CASSWGQLPGNTIYF
TRBJ2-3	-	TRBV5-1	-	TGCGCCAGCAGCTTGAGTAGTACCGGAGATACGCAGTATTTT	CASSLSSTGDTQYF
TRBJ2-1	-	TRBV25-1	-	TGTGCCAGCAGCCCCGGGGGCGGGAGCTCCTACAATGAGCAGTTCTTC	CASSPGGGSSYNEQFF
TRBJ1-2	-	TRBV2	-	TGTGCCAGCAGTGTTCAGGGGCTAGGGGCCGGTGGCTACACCTTC	CASSVQGLGAGGYTF
TRBJ2-5	-	TRBV4-1	few	TGCGCCAGCAGCCAAGAAATGGGTCGGGGTCGGGAGACCCAGTACTTC	CASSQEMGRGRETQYF
TRBJ2-1	-	TRBV12-3/TRBV12-4	many	TGTGCCAGCAGTCCTTCGGAGACAGTCCTCTACAATGAGCAGTTCTTC	CASSPSETVLYNEQFF
TRBJ2-7	-	TRBV12-3/TRBV12-4	-	TGTGCCAGCAGTTTTGCCTACGAGCAGTACTTC	CASSFAYEQYF
TRBJ1-5	TRBD1	TRBV6-6	-	TGTGCCAGCAGTTACTTAACAGGGGGAGATCAGCCCCAGCATTTT	CASSYLTGGDQPQHF
TRBJ2-7	-	TRBV5-1	-	TGCGCCAGCAGCTTAGGCGAGACAGCGAACTACGAGCAGTACTTC	CASSLGETANYEQYF
TRBJ1-1	-	TRBV5-6	few	TGTGCCAGCAGCTTGATCGGACGGACGAACACTGAAGCTTTCTTT	CASSLIGRTNTEAFF
TRBJ2-2	TRBD2	TRBV4-2	-	TGTGCCAGCAGCGGTCCCTTTGGGAGGGGCGGGGAGCTGTTTTTT	CASSGPFGRGGELFF
TRBJ2-7	-	TRBV7-2	many	TGTGCCAGCAGCTTAAGTCGGACCTCAACCTACGAGCAGTACTTC	CASSLSRTSTYEQYF
TRBJ2-1	TRBD2	TRBV28	few	TGTGCCAGCAGGCCCCTGTGGCTAGCGGGCGACAATGAGCAGTTCTTC	CASRPLWLAGDNEQFF
TRBJ2-5	TRBD1	TRBV5-1	-	TGCGCCAGCAGCCGACAGGGCTTCCAAGAGACCCAGTACTTC	CASSRQGFQETQYF
TRBJ1-1	TRBD1	TRBV12-3/TRBV12-4	-	TGTGCCAGCAGGCGAGACAGGGGGAACACTGAAGCTTTCTTT	CASRRDRGNTEAFF
TRBJ1-6	-	TRBV7-9	-	TGTGCCAGCAGCTCTAGCCCCGCGGGAGCCTATAATTCACCCCTCCACTTT	CASSSSPAGAYNSPLHF
TRBJ1-1	TRBD1	TRBV7-2	few	TGTGCCAGCAGCTCTCAGTCCGGGACAGGGAGTGAAGCTTTCTTT	CASSSQSGTGSEAFF
TRBJ2-2	-	TRBV7-2	-	TGTGCCAGCAGCCTTGAGGGGGCGGGAATAGATAAGGAGCTGTTTTTT	CASSLEGAGIDKELFF
TRBJ2-3	-	TRBV18	-	TGTGCCAGCTCACCCCCAGTTCGTAGCACAGATACGCAGTATTTT	CASSPPVRSTDTQYF
TRBJ1-5	-	TRBV24-1	-	TGTGCCACCAGTGACCCCCGGCCGGGGCTTGGCAATCAGCCCCAGCATTTT	CATSDPRPGLGNQPQHF
TRBJ2-3	-	TRBV7-9	few	TGTGCCAGCAGCTTGCAGGGTTTCACAGATACGCAGTATTTT	CASSLQGFTDTQYF
TRBJ2-3	TRBD2	TRBV20-1	-	TGCAGTGCTCCACCACCCGGGACTAGCGGGAGACATACGCAGTATTTT	CSAPPPGTSGRHTQYF
TRBJ2-6	-	TRBV6-1	once	TGTGCCAGCAGTGAATCCGCGTACCTGACTTTC	CASSESAYLTF
TRBJ1-1	-	TRBV7-9	few	TGTGCCAGCAGCTTAGGGGGCCAGGGGAAAGCTTTCTTT	CASSLGGQGKAFF
TRBJ1-5	-	TRBV20-1	-	TGCAGTGCTAGAGGGGGGGACAGCAATCAGCCCCAGCATTTT	CSARGGDSNQPQHF
TRBJ2-1	TRBD2	TRBV7-9	few	TGTGCCAGCAGCTTCGGGAGGCCCGGCAATGAGCAGTTCTTC	CASSFGRPGNEQFF
TRBJ2-4	-	TRBV11-2	few	TGTGCCAGCAGCTACGACAGAATAGCCAAAAACATTCAGTACTTC	CASSYDRIAKNIQYF
TRBJ1-5	-	TRBV21-1	few	TGTGCCAGCAGCAAAGCGCTAATTCCTCGACACCCGGGGGAGCCCCAGCATTTT	CASSKALIPRHPGEPQHF
TRBJ1-2	-	TRBV27	-	TGTGCCAGCAGTTTAAGGACGCCGGGGGACTATGGCTACACCTTC	CASSLRTPGDYGYTF
TRBJ2-3	-	TRBV29-1	few	TGCAGCGTTGAGGAGACCGGGTTCCCGCCGACCACAGATACGCAGTATTTT	CSVEETGFPPTTDTQYF
TRBJ2-3	TRBD1	TRBV27	-	TGTGCCAGCAGTTTCTTCCCACAGGGGGTAGGGGATACGCAGTATTTT	CASSFFPQGVGDTQYF
TRBJ1-5	TRBD1	TRBV12-3/TRBV12-4	-	TGTGCCAGCAGAGGGGGACAGGGACACGGGCCCCAGCATTTT	CASRGGQGHGPQHF